Following are 21 T cell receptor beta chains from one sample sequenced in a study of blood T cells in healthy people across ages. Next came a second PCR, run for about 6 to 12 cycles, which used a sample-barcoded 5' primer along with a J-beta primer mix. One entry per CDR3 protein, called by TCRdb with MiXCR from the 5' RACE reads. Found here are 650,000 to 1,000,000 distinct CDR3 sequences, about 46% of them singletons; the top ten hold around 18%. Sequenced: blood. The receptors shown here come from a man older than 75 in good health.

The rearrangement links TRBV7-9 to TRBJ2-3; 10 bases agree with TRBD2. CDR3 size: 16 residues. The germline V gene has CDR1 SEHNR and CDR2 FQNEAQ (reference sequence). V gave up 6 bases and J gave up 0 bases; unmatched junction bases: 6. For the CDR3, the DNA is TGTGCCAGCAGACGATCTAGCGGGGGCAGCACAGATACGCAGTATTTT. It translates to CASRRSSGGSTDTQYF.

This clonotype has a single count. J is TRBJ1-1 and V is TRBV5-1; D not certain. The CDR3 sequence is 12 residues long. V was pared by 0 bases and J by 6 bases, with 6 bases between. The V gene's germline CDR1 is SGHRS and CDR2 YFSETQ. The CDR3 protein is CASSLDTAEAFF. Here the CDR3 DNA reads TGCGCCAGCAGCTTGGACACAGCTGAAGCTTTCTTT.

This clonotype was observed a few times. Mismatch with germline at one junction end may stem from a read error. The chain joins TRBV7-7 to TRBJ2-5; D not resolved. This CDR3 region has 14 residues. Germline V gene data show CDR1 as SSHAT and CDR2 as FNYEAQ (reference sequence). The CDR3 DNA sequence: TGTGCTAGCAGCTTAGATCGGGTCAGCGAGACCCAGTACTTC. Protein: CASSLDRVSETQYF.

V gene TRBV20-1 combines with J gene TRBJ2-1; 7 bases fit TRBD2. This CDR3 contains 16 residues. Per germline, CDR1 DFQATT and CDR2 SNEGSKA (reference sequence). V shed 0 bases, J shed 3 bases, and the junction held 8 bases outside the gene matches. CDR3 amino acids: CSARDLGAGLYNEQFF. For the CDR3, the DNA is TGCAGTGCTAGAGATCTCGGAGCGGGGCTCTACAATGAGCAGTTCTTC.

This chain uses TRBV28 with TRBJ2-1, with D perhaps matching TRBD2 (5 bases). V lost 4 bases to trimming and J lost 3 bases, with 13 bases between them. This CDR3 spans 15 amino acids. Germline loops: CDR1 MDHEN, CDR2 SYDVKM. The CDR3, as DNA: TGTGCCAGCAGTTCGAGAGGGAGCTTCTACAATGAGCAGTTCTTC. Amino acid sequence: CASSSRGSFYNEQFF.

This clonotype was observed a few times. The chain has TRBV20-1 and TRBJ2-3; D unclear. Trimming shortened V by 2 bases and J by 7 bases, and 10 bases separated the two germline ends. Germline CDR1 is DFQATT and CDR2 is SNEGSKA (reference sequence). CDR3 length equals 12 residues. Here the CDR3 DNA reads TGCAGTGCTAGACCCCCTATGCATACGCAGTATTTT. This encodes CSARPPMHTQYF.

V and J are TRBV6-5 and TRBJ2-7; D might be TRBD2 (6 bases). The germline V gene encodes CDR1 MNHEY and CDR2 SVGAGI. V shed 7 bases and J shed 5 bases, with 18 bases lying between them. The CDR3 is made up of 14 amino acids. The CDR3 loop is CASTKAGPKNEQYF. The CDR3 DNA reads TGTGCCAGCACTAAAGCGGGCCCGAAGAACGAGCAGTACTTC.

The genes are TRBV10-3 and TRBJ2-2; D unclear. CDR3 length: 15 residues. Trimming pared 1 base from V and 0 bases from J, leaving 6 bases between. From germline, CDR1 is ENHRY and CDR2 SYGVKD. The DNA of the CDR3 is TGTGCCATCAGTGAGTTTGGGACGAACACCGGGGAGCTGTTTTTT. Protein sequence: CAISEFGTNTGELFF.

The chain uses TRBV5-1 and TRBJ1-6, with a weak D call TRBD1 (5 bases). The V gene lost 0 bases and the J gene lost 8 bases, with 9 bases spanning the gap. The germline gives CDR1 SGHRS, CDR2 YFSETQ. The CDR3 spans 14 residues. CDR3 residues: CASSLVRDDSPLHF. The CDR3 nucleotides are TGCGCCAGCAGCTTGGTCAGGGATGATTCACCCCTCCACTTT.

The V gene is TRBV20-1, the J gene TRBJ1-2, with 7 bases aligning to TRBD1. CDR3 size: 14 residues. Trimming at V came to 6 bases and at J to 3 bases, leaving 10 bases not matched to a gene. CDR1 and CDR2 (germline): DFQATT, SNEGSKA (reference sequence). CDR3 protein: CSAQQDRDDYGYTF. In DNA form, the CDR3 reads TGCAGTGCCCAACAAGACAGGGACGACTATGGCTACACCTTC.

The gene calls are TRBV2 and TRBJ2-5, with 10 bases aligning to TRBD2. V gave up 8 bases and J gave up 4 bases; unmatched junction bases: 10. This CDR3 spans 15 amino acids. Germline V CDR1 and CDR2: SNHLY, FYNNEI. CDR3 nucleotides: TGTGCCAGCCGAGGAGGGACTAGCGAGGCAGAGACCCAGTACTTC. This encodes CASRGGTSEAETQYF.

Only a few counts were recorded for this clonotype. The chain links TRBV29-1 to TRBJ2-2; 7 bases fit TRBD1. Germline V gene data show CDR1 as SQVTM and CDR2 as ANQGSEA. The CDR3 is made up of 13 amino acids. Unmatched junction bases numbered 2, after V lost 6 bases and J lost 1 base. In DNA, the CDR3 is TGCAGCGTATGGACAGGGAACACCGGGGAGCTGTTTTTT. Translation gives CSVWTGNTGELFF.

This clonotype has just one count. V gene TRBV20-1 combines with J gene TRBJ1-1; 12 nucleotides agree with TRBD1. CDR3 length: 17 amino acids. The germline gives CDR1 DFQATT, CDR2 SNEGSKA (reference sequence). J gave up 3 bases and V 3 bases, and 11 bases lay outside the gene matches. For the CDR3, the DNA is TGCAGTGCTAGTAGCCGGGACAGGGGGCTGATGGACACTGAAGCTTTCTTT. Translated, it gives CSASSRDRGLMDTEAFF.

This rearrangement joins TRBV27 to TRBJ2-5; 7 nucleotides match TRBD2. CDR3 length: 16 amino acids. Germline-derived CDR1 and CDR2 are MNHEY and SMNVEV (reference sequence). After removal of 0 bases from V and 5 bases from J, the junction contained 9 bases not matched to a gene. As DNA, the CDR3 is TGTGCCAGCAGTTTATCTGTCGGAGGGCGGGGGGAGACCCAGTACTTC. Translation: CASSLSVGGRGETQYF.

The V gene is TRBV9, the J gene TRBJ2-3; D is ambiguous. V lost 3 bases to trimming and J lost 0 bases, with 11 bases between them. The CDR3 has 15 amino acids. The germline gives CDR1 SGDLS, CDR2 YYNGEE. The CDR3 is CASSARGPSTDTQYF. CDR3 nucleotides: TGTGCCAGCAGCGCCCGAGGTCCTAGCACAGATACGCAGTATTTT.

The gene calls are TRBV20-1 and TRBJ1-1; no firm D call. The CDR3 runs to 14 residues. Germline V lookup: CDR1 DFQATT, CDR2 SNEGSKA (reference sequence). V lost 6 bases and J lost 1, with 15 bases in between. The CDR3 sequence: CSAPERLTNTEAFF. The CDR3 DNA follows: TGCAGTGCCCCCGAGCGACTGACGAACACTGAAGCTTTCTTT.

This clonotype appeared once. This chain joins TRBV24-1 and TRBJ2-1; 10 nucleotides agree with TRBD2. With 12 bases clipped from V and 6 bases from J, the junction kept 7 bases outside the gene matches. The V gene's germline CDR1 is KGHDR and CDR2 SFDVKD. The CDR3 contains 13 residues. CDR3 nucleotide sequence: TGTGCCTCCTCGGCTAGCGGGAGCAATGAGCAGTTCTTC. This sequence encodes CASSASGSNEQFF.

V and J are TRBV2 and TRBJ2-2; TRBD2 aligns across 11 bases. Losses at the gene ends were 5 bases for V and 4 bases for J; bases not matched to a gene: 9. The CDR3 extends over 17 amino acids. The germline gives CDR1 SNHLY, CDR2 FYNNEI. The CDR3 coding sequence is TGTGCCAGCAGTTCTACTAGCGGGAGAGGTGGCACCGGGGAGCTGTTTTTT. The encoded protein is CASSSTSGRGGTGELFF. The variable domain in full, completed from reference TRBV2 and TRBJ2-2, reads EPEVTQTPSHQVTQMGQEVILRCVPISNHLYFYWYRQILGQKVEFLVSFYNNEISEKSEIFDDQFSVERPDGSNFTLKIRSTKLEDSAMYFCASSSTSGRGGTGELFFGEGSRLTVL.

This sequence joins TRBV11-3 and TRBJ2-4, with D possibly matching TRBD1 (7 bases). CDR1 and CDR2 (germline): SGHNT, YENEEA. This CDR3 contains 14 residues. V lost 3 bases and J 15 bases, leaving 21 bases between the germline ends. The CDR3 DNA reads TGTGCCAGCAGCTTCCCAGGGGGGACCTACGAGCGGTACTTC. Encoded protein: CASSFPGGTYERYF.

V usage is TRBV7-2 and J usage is TRBJ2-7, with D tentatively TRBD1 or TRBD2 (5 bases each). The end of the DNA is better explained by TRBJ2-5, so the J call may be wrong. This CDR3 spans 15 amino acids. Per germline, CDR1 SGHTA and CDR2 FQGNSA. The CDR3 is CASSFLGTTIETQYF. As DNA, the CDR3 is TGTGCCAGCAGCTTCTTAGGGACCACCATTGAGACCCAGTACTTC.

The chain employs TRBV5-6 and TRBJ1-4; D ambiguous. The CDR3 extends over 16 amino acids. Germline loops: CDR1 SGHDT, CDR2 YYEEEE. Trimming took off 6 bases at V and 6 bases at J, with 21 bases between the two ends. CDR3 nucleotide sequence: TGTGCCAGCACCCTCATGGGCGAGGCGCCCTATGAAAAACTGTTTTTT. The encoded protein is CASTLMGEAPYEKLFF. Combining the CDR3 with reference TRBV5-6 and TRBJ1-4 gives the whole variable domain DAGVTQSPTHLIKTRGQQVTLRCSPKSGHDTVSWYQQALGQGPQFIFQYYEEEERQRGNFPDRFSGHQFPNYSSELNVNALLLGDSALYLCASTLMGEAPYEKLFFGSGTQLSVL.